This TCR beta chain was identified during a study of blood T cell repertoires in COVID-19. On the study more broadly: Material from acute and convalescent COVID-19 was sourced from the United States, Italy and Spain. T cells, B-cell-depleted T cells, or PBMCs supplied cDNA or gDNA.

Recruits, aged roughly 18 to 100 years, lived in 20 to 30 US areas. What the recovered Cohort 3 donors had was two negative PCRs, clearance, or symptom resolution. The table came from immunoSEQ multiplex PCR; TCRdb's copy has only in-frame clones and leaves some out. The top ten clones hold 9.5% of a sample with about 310,000 clones, approximately 91% of them seen once. There are 15 residues in the CDR3. With 0 bases removed from V and 3 bases from J, the gap between germline ends came to 12 bases. Per germline, CDR1 KGHSH and CDR2 LQKENI. The source is a woman in her thirties or forties who had recovered from COVID-19. Material for sequencing was PBMCs or T cells enriched from blood (not recorded which). This chain connects TRBV18 to TRBJ2-7; a weak D match, TRBD1 (7 bases). CDR3 nucleotide sequence: TGTGCCAGCTCACCACCAGGAGGGGGCAACTACGAGCAGTACTTC. Protein: CASSPPGGGNYEQYF.